The entry below describes one T cell receptor beta chain. Its antigen is unknown. Libraries for TCR beta were made by quantitative 5'-RACE with molecular barcodes. Each CDR3 protein is one row after TCRdb ran MiXCR on the 5' RACE reads. The table lists around 100,000 distinct CDR3 sequences, 24% of them singletons, with more than 9% in the top ten. This sample was taken from a study of CD8 T cells in ankylosing spondylitis. The length of the CDR3 is 14 residues. Looked up from germline, CDR1 is WSHSY and CDR2 is SAAADI. Trimming took 0 bases from V and 7 from J, leaving 10 bases between them. Whole-study findings and limits: Reportedly, disease-linked clones are significantly enriched in ankylosing spondylitis patients' matched synovial fluid. Prior work had noted some motif variants in reactive arthritis blood and synovial fluid. What seemed typical of ankylosing spondylitis blood was a TCR beta motif built from roughly eight highly homologous variants.

The V gene is TRBV10-2, the J gene TRBJ1-5; tentative D call: TRBD1 (5 bases). Input material: synovial fluid, either unsorted or a sorted T cell fraction (not recorded which). The TCR originated in a male donor with ankylosing spondylitis. CDR3 bases: TGCGCCAGCAGTGAGTCAGGGGCAGGACAGCCCCAGCATTTT. Translating gives CASSESGAGQPQHF.